Listed below are T cell receptor beta chains from one sample, sequenced in a study of blood T cell repertoires in COVID-19. Clones were sequenced by immunoSEQ multiplex PCR, and TCRdb holds only the in-frame ones, with some missing. The table includes 180,000 or so clones, about 90% detected once. Sequenced input: peripheral blood. The origin of the receptors is a man between 45 and 60 years old with acute or convalescent COVID-19. Both conserved end residues are part of each CDR3. D genes are given only for firm matches. Clone size is given for some rows only: seen once, a few or many times, or a class if the clone is expanded.

clone_size	d_call	j_call	v_call	cdr3_aa	cdr3_nt
many	NA	TRBJ2-3	TRBV12-2	CASPFGGPGQGARDTQYF	TGTGCAAGTCCATTTGGCGGTCCAGGACAGGGGGCCAGAGATACGCAGTATTTT
NA	NA	TRBJ1-5	TRBV12-5	CASGLQGGGQPQHF	TGTGCTAGTGGTTTGCAGGGTGGTGGCCAGCCCCAGCATTTT
few	NA	TRBJ2-7	TRBV10-3	CASRGSYEQYF	TGTGCCTCACGGGGGTCCTACGAGCAGTACTTC
NA	TRBD1	TRBJ1-1	TRBV12-3/TRBV12-4	CASKTGANTEAFF	TGTGCCAGCAAAACAGGGGCTAACACTGAAGCTTTCTTT
NA	TRBD2	TRBJ2-3	TRBV9	CASSPGLAGTDTQYF	TGTGCCAGCAGCCCGGGACTAGCGGGAACAGATACGCAGTATTTT
NA	TRBD2	TRBJ2-7	TRBV7-2	CASSLTAGGYEQYF	TGTGCCAGCAGCTTAACGGCGGGAGGGTACGAGCAGTACTTC
NA	NA	TRBJ2-2	TRBV19	CASSIGGAGELFF	TGTGCCAGTAGTATAGGCGGGGCCGGGGAGCTGTTTTTT
NA	NA	TRBJ2-1	TRBV10-3	CAISESNENEQFF	TGTGCCATCAGTGAGTCAAACGAGAATGAGCAGTTCTTC
NA	NA	TRBJ1-2	TRBV6-5	CASSYEVGYGYTF	TGTGCCAGCAGTTACGAGGTTGGCTATGGCTACACCTTC
NA	NA	TRBJ1-3	TRBV12-3/TRBV12-4	CATRDSGNTIYF	TGTGCCACTAGAGACTCTGGAAACACCATATATTTT
NA	NA	TRBJ2-3	TRBV29-1	CSTLASDTQYF	TGCAGCACCCTGGCTTCGGATACGCAGTATTTT
NA	TRBD1	TRBJ1-2	TRBV24-1	CATSDPGTEANYGYTF	TGTGCCACCAGTGACCCCGGGACAGAAGCTAACTATGGCTACACCTTC
NA	TRBD1	TRBJ1-2	TRBV19	CASSRTGDSYGYTF	TGTGCCAGTAGTAGGACAGGGGACAGCTATGGCTACACCTTC
NA	TRBD1	TRBJ1-1	TRBV6-6	CASSYQTGTGTEAFF	TGTGCCAGCAGTTACCAGACAGGGACGGGGACTGAAGCTTTCTTT
NA	NA	TRBJ2-6	TRBV5-1	CASSLEAGGLSGANVLTF	TGCGCCAGCAGCTTGGAGGCAGGGGGGCTCTCTGGGGCCAACGTCCTGACTTTC
NA	NA	TRBJ1-5	TRBV2	CASSDRQKNQPQHF	TGTGCCAGCAGTGACAGGCAGAAAAATCAGCCCCAGCATTTT